This TCR beta chain was recorded in a study of blood T cell repertoires in COVID-19. Study-wide context: COVID-19 samples, acute and convalescent, were from the United States, Italy and Spain. In each case, the material was cDNA or gDNA derived from T cells, B-cell-depleted T cells, or PBMCs.

V lost 4 bases and J lost 2; bases outside the gene matches: 17. This CDR3 has 19 residues. In germline, CDR1 is LGHDT, CDR2 YNNKEL (reference sequence). Per the study methods: It was from reference gene primer amplification that nucleated cell counts were estimated. Using immunoSEQ multiplex PCR, the repertoire was profiled, and TCRdb retains in-frame clones only, with some absent. V and J calls and clone size are as listed in that table; D and trimming were resolved from the DNA. The table records about 67,000 clones, approximately 87% of them present only once. The receptor comes from a middle-aged man with active COVID-19. The J gene is TRBJ2-7, the V gene TRBV3-1 (or the pseudogene TRBV3-2), with 10 bases matching TRBD1. The material sequenced was peripheral blood. The CDR3 is CASSPISRPGTGVTYEQYF. In DNA, the CDR3 is TGTGCCAGCAGCCCTATATCAAGGCCCGGGACAGGGGTTACCTACGAGCAGTACTTC.